This T cell receptor beta chain was identified in a study of cytomegalovirus exposure and HLA in healthy donors (TCRdb year 2017). With respect to the entire study: According to an earlier analysis of 550 to 700 of the donors, about 180 million T cells yielded 100 million or so unique TCR beta sequences and 276 Gb of sequence data. All discovery cohort repertoires had been generated using a single sequencing platform. HLA typing included class I and class II loci at four-digit resolution. The T cell repertoires of several hundred subjects were profiled by immunosequencing and related to cytomegalovirus serostatus. High-throughput TCR immunosequencing, statistical association of individual TCRs with disease status, and machine learning were combined to predict cytomegalovirus infection status. A later analysis re-analyzed previously published TCR beta repertoires from 666 donors and added high-resolution HLA genotyping to study TCR occurrence patterns. Rather than using new phenotypic data, the later analysis identified candidate immune exposures from TCR beta sequences and from how often those sequences occurred across donors. Across approximately 400 genotyped donors of the cohort, an average of about 240,000 unique TCR beta nucleotide sequences per donor were sequenced, and 15% to 20% of those sequences were non-productive. Donor age, sex, ethnicity and CMV serostatus were collected together with the repertoire data. Typing coverage differed by locus: A, B, C, DRB1 and DQB1 were typed in roughly 629-630 donors, DQA1 in 500 to 550, DPA1 in over 600, and DPB1 in roughly 470. An early release that covered about 640 HLA-typed donors contained approximately 300 gigabases of sequencing data and tens of millions of unique TCR sequences. To decide whether each TCR beta V gene segment behaved as functional or pseudogenic, an earlier analysis of 587 of the donors relied on high-throughput TCR beta sequencing. Among the roughly 400 genotyped donors, around 81% belonged to the genetic ancestry cluster associated with self-reported Caucasian donors. A later genetic analysis used genome-wide SNP genotypes for about three fifths of the 666 donors, treating that subset as a discovery cohort. Five DR-DQ haplotypes were treated as single units for association and clustering because of strong linkage in the cohort. The aim of the study was to test whether cataloging public T cell receptors could identify signatures of past pathogen exposure. In addition to the first cohort of 666 subjects, a separate validation cohort of 120 different subjects was used.

From its cysteine to its phenylalanine, the CDR3 spans 15 amino acids. Only the CDR3 portion is preserved as DNA: 45 bases, with reading frame beginning at the first base. Here V drops 5 bases and J drops 6 bases, and the junction holds 8 bases not matched to any gene. CDR1 and CDR2 (MDHEN, SYDVKM) derive from the germline V gene. Libraries were made using the immunoSEQ multiplex PCR assay. A mixture of 60 forward primers for TCR Vbeta segments and 13 reverse primers for TCR Jbeta segments was used in the multiplex PCR. The CDR3 region of rearranged TCR beta genes was amplified from genomic DNA by a multiplex PCR assay. The Illumina HiSeq System was used to sequence the amplified TCR beta libraries as 87-base-pair reads. The study's own analysis went as follows. In a later analysis, roughly 80 million unique TCR beta chains were counted across the 666 repertoires, and roughly 9.9 million of these chains were shared by at least two donors. Raw reads were error-corrected and collapsed into unique sequences with a nearest-neighbor algorithm that merged closely related sequences to remove PCR and sequencing errors. To assign V, D and J gene segments, CDR3 sequences were aligned to IMGT reference sequences. Each retained sequence needed at least a six-nucleotide match to both a V gene segment and a J gene segment. A rearrangement counted as productive if the CDR3 had no stop codons and remained in frame with V and J, and every other rearrangement counted as non-productive. Following IMGT convention, CDR3 was defined as the stretch from the second conserved V-encoded cysteine up to the conserved J-encoded phenylalanine. In an earlier analysis of 550 to 650 of the donors, sequences lacking an unambiguous match to a single V gene segment were excluded. An earlier analysis of just under 600 of the donors called V segments functional above 56.7% productive rearrangements and segregating when the between-donor standard deviation exceeded 5%. A statistical classification framework was developed to diagnose cytomegalovirus status using the catalog of TCR beta chain sequences. V and J gene assignment, in a later analysis, came from comparing TCR nucleotide sequences with IMGT/GENE-DB human TR gene sequences. In a later analysis, CDR3 sequences and most-parsimonious VDJ recombination scenarios were assigned using the TCRdist pipeline. In a later analysis, each TCR beta chain was defined by its CDR3 amino acid sequence together with its V-gene family, and reads without a unique V-gene family were excluded. To address suspected cross-contamination and a sequencing artifact, a later analysis removed around 590 highly shared, low-generation-probability nucleotide sequences. In a later analysis, a clonal expansion index for each public chain was calculated from normalized within-repertoire ranks of inferred template counts. In a later analysis, generation probabilities were computed using a VDJ recombination model fitted to out-of-frame rearrangements, and the results were checked against IGoR. In a later analysis, hypergeometric tests were used to score TCR-TCR, TCR-HLA and TCR-CMV co-occurrence, with a repertoire-size bias correction applied to TCR pairs. False discovery rates were estimated in a later analysis by permuting HLA or CMV assignments 20 times. In a later analysis, co-occurring TCRs were grouped using DBSCAN, with TCRdist sequence similarity added in when clustering inside HLA-allele-positive subsets. Repertoires with fewer than 30,000 or more than 120,000 public chains, plus five repertoires with anomalous nucleotide sharing, were excluded from co-occurrence clustering. Not all clones reach the TCRdb copy of this immuneACCESS table, which keeps in-frame sequences only. Checked studies attribute under half of the gap to unresolved V genes and leave the rest unexplained. Clone size and V and J calls were adopted from that table, with D and trimming inferred from the DNA. This sample's table carries 70,000 to 100,000 clones. The ten largest clonotypes hold about 6% of the sample.

Comment on this clone: Its antigen target is currently unknown.

The paper's findings and limits, for the study overall: In a later analysis, about 17,000 TCR beta sequences were associated with specific HLA alleles at a false discovery rate of 0.05. Seventeen rarely observed V segments, including chromosome 9 orphons, were excluded from the earlier analysis of about 600 of the donors because counts were too low. While some public TCRs were present in many individuals, most TCR sequences turned up only very rarely across donors. The study gave a list of 150 to 200 TCR beta chains associated with cytomegalovirus. It was suggested by the authors that the approach could potentially be generalized to other disease states and immunological phenotypes. Because some donors lacked HLA typing at each locus, the association tests relied only on the typed subset. Strong co-occurrence of HLA alleles, especially DR and DQ, made assigning TCR associations to individual alleles difficult. A later analysis reported that several top co-occurrence clusters appeared linked to parvovirus B19, influenza, CMV and Epstein-Barr virus. A few of the identified cytomegalovirus-associated TCR beta chains were confirmed in vitro to be specific for cytomegalovirus antigens. Sequencing depth was assumed to be roughly uniform across donors in the presence/absence analyses, though that assumption may not hold. A later analysis found that HLA-associated TCR beta chains were more clonally expanded and had lower generation probabilities than equally common non-associated chains. In this cohort, only TCR beta chains were sequenced, and detectable features were limited by the absence of alpha or paired-chain data. In a later analysis, TCR association rates were found to vary across HLA loci, with the most associated TCRs seen for DRB1 alleles and the fewest for HLA-C alleles. The classifier was reported to diagnose cytomegalovirus status with high specificity and sensitivity in both the original cohort and the validation cohort. Compared with the roughly 710-donor mean, donors in an Asian-associated ancestry cluster had fewer N-insertions in productive TCRs, according to a later genetic analysis. Most CMV-associated TCR beta chains appeared to be HLA-restricted in a later analysis, and the HLA associations seemed to be driven largely by CMV exposure. An association between a missense DCLRE1C variant and V-gene and J-gene trimming of TCR beta chains was found in a later genetic analysis and replicated in an independent cohort. In an earlier analysis of about 550 of the donors, most TCR beta V segments were observed in productive rearrangements about 90% or about 30% of the time, broadly matching IMGT annotations. Correlated functional status among segregating V segments might be attributable to linkage disequilibrium, but an unknown experimental factor could not be ruled out. A further reported finding was that TCR beta sequences accurately predicted the HLA-A and HLA-B alleles for most subjects in the first cohort. A cluster of highly shared sequence variants was judged likely to represent a technical artifact of the sequencing pipeline. Some IMGT-functional V segments, including TRBV6-2 and TRBV6-3, could not be distinguished by the 87-base-pair reads and were therefore excluded. CMV serostatus was the only immune exposure information available for the cohort.

In total, approximately 700 healthy bone marrow donors made up the cohort. At the time of sampling, every cohort member was nominally healthy, though immune exposures that went unrecorded were likely present. The donor tested CMV seropositive and was one of the 289 seropositive cohort members. A peripheral blood sample was provided by each donor, and peripheral blood mononuclear cells were used for TCR beta sequencing. The Qiagen DNeasy Blood Extraction Kit was used to extract genomic DNA from the blood cell samples. The sequence links TRBV28 to TRBJ2-1; TRBD1 lines up with 9 middle nucleotides. The sequenced sample was PBMCs. The clonotype comes from a girl aged 10-17 years in good health and CMV-seropositive. The DNA sequence is given as TGTGCCAGCAGTCTCCCGACAGGGGGGCTCAATGAGCAGTTCTTC. The resulting protein is CASSLPTGGLNEQFF.